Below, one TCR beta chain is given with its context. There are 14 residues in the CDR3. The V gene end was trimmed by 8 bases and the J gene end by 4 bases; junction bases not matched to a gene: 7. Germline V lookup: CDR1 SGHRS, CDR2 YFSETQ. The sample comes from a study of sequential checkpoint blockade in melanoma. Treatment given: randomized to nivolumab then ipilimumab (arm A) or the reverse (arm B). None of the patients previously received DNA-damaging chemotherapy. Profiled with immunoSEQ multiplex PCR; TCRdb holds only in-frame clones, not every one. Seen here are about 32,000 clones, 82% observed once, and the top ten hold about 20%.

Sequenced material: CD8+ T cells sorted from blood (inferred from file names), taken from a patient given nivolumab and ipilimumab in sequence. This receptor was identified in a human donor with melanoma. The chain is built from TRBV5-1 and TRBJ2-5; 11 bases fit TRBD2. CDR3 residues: CASSTSGAGETQYF. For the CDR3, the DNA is TGCGCCAGTTCGACTAGCGGGGCCGGAGAGACCCAGTACTTC.